This TCR beta chain appears in the sequencing data of a study of OX40 agonist ivuxolimab in advanced cancers. This clone was seen a single time. Germline assignment: CDR1 SGHVS and CDR2 FQNEAQ. Trimming removed 1 base from V and 1 base from J, with 3 bases in between. The CDR3 is 13 residues long. The assay was immunoSEQ multiplex PCR, and TCRdb's table has in-frame clones only and misses some. The table has 15,000 to 25,000 clones, about four fifths seen once. The chain is built from TRBV7-8 and TRBJ2-3, with D uncertain. The receptor was isolated from an adult with an advanced solid tumor such as melanoma, head and neck, liver or kidney cancer. Specimen: CD4+ or CD8+ T cells sorted from blood, collected in a trial of the OX40 agonist ivuxolimab. Here the CDR3 DNA reads TGTGCCAGCAGCTTAGTCGGCACAGATACGCAGTATTTT. As protein: CASSLVGTDTQYF. The entire variable domain, with the rest obtained from reference TRBV7-8 and TRBJ2-3, is as follows: GAGVSQSPRYKVAKRGQDVALRCDPISGHVSLFWYQQALGQGPEFLTYFQNEAQLDKSGLPSDRFFAERPEGSVSTLKIQRTQQEDSAVYLCASSLVGTDTQYFGPGTRLTVL.